This T cell receptor beta chain comes out of a study of beta chain features in type 1 diabetes. This CDR3 is 21 amino acids long. V dropped 3 bases and J dropped 5; count of bases not matched to a gene: 19. Germline loops: CDR1 LGHNA, CDR2 YNFKEQ. Reverse transcribing all isolated RNA meant expressed TCRB transcripts were sequenced. Some 3.4 million reads were obtained on average from naive, central memory and regulatory T cell samples. TCRdb's copy holds only in-frame clones and misses some; the assay was immunoSEQ multiplex PCR. This sample yields 900,000 or so clones, of which roughly a sixth are seen a single time; about 0.02% belongs to the top ten.

The sequenced material came from naive CD4+ T cells from blood. This TCR came from a woman between 18 and 29 years old in good health. V is TRBV4-2 and J is TRBJ2-6; 10 positions match TRBD1. The DNA of the CDR3 is TGTGCCAGCAGCCACCAGCAAGGCGGGGGGACAGGGGTCTCGCGGGCCAACGTCCTGACTTTC. Protein: CASSHQQGGGTGVSRANVLTF.